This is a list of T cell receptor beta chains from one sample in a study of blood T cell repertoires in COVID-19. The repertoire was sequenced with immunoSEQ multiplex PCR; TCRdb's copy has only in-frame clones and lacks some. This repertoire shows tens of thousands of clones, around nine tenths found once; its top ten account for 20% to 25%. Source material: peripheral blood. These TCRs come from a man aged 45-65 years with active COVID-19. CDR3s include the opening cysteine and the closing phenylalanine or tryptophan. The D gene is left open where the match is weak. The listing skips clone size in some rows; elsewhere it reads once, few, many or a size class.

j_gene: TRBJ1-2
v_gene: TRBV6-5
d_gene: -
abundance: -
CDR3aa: CASSYTEGYGYTF
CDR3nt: TGTGCCAGCAGTTACACCGAGGGCTATGGCTACACCTTC

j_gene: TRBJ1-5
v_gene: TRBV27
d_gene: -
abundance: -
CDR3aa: CASSLSTGPNQPQHF
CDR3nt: TGTGCCAGCAGTTTATCAACAGGGCCAAATCAGCCCCAGCATTTT

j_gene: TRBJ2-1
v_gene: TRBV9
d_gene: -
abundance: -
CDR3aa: CASSPSLALYNEQFF
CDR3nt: TGTGCCAGCAGCCCCAGTCTAGCGCTTTACAATGAGCAGTTCTTC

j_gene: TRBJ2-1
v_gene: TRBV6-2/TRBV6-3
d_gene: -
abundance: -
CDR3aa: CASSQPLGDFEQFF
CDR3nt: TGTGCCAGCAGTCAACCCCTGGGGGACTTTGAGCAGTTCTTC

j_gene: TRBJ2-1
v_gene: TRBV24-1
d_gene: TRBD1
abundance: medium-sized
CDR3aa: CATSDAGQGDNNEQFF
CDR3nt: TGTGCCACCAGTGATGCGGGACAGGGGGATAACAATGAGCAGTTCTTC

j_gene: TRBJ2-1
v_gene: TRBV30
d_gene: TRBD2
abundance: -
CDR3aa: CAWRGLAGADEQFF
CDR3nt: TGTGCCTGGAGGGGACTAGCGGGAGCGGATGAGCAGTTCTTC

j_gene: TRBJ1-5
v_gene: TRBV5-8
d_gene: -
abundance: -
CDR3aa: CASHPPPRAGPQHF
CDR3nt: TGTGCCAGCCATCCTCCCCCCCGGGCGGGGCCCCAGCATTTT

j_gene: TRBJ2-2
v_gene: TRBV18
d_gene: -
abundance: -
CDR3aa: CASSMDSYTGELFF
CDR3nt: TGTGCCAGCTCAATGGACAGCTACACCGGGGAGCTGTTTTTT

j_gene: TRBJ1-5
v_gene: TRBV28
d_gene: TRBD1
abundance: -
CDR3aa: CASSLYRGYSNQPQHF
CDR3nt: TGTGCCAGCAGTTTATACAGGGGGTATAGCAATCAGCCCCAGCATTTT

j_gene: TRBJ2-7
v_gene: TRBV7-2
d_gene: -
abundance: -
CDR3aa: CASSPDLQSYEQYF
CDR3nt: TGTGCCAGCAGCCCCGATTTACAGTCCTACGAGCAGTACTTC

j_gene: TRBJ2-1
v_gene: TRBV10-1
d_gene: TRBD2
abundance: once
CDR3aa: CASSEYLAGDDEQFF
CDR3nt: TGCGCCAGCAGTGAGTACCTAGCGGGAGACGATGAGCAGTTCTTC

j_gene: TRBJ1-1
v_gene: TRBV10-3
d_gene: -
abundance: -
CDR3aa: CAISDIGQGEAFF
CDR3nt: TGTGCCATCAGTGATATCGGTCAGGGGGAAGCTTTCTTT

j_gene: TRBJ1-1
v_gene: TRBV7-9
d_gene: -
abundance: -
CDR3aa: CASSFRQVAEAFF
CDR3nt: TGTGCCAGCAGCTTCCGACAGGTGGCTGAAGCTTTCTTT

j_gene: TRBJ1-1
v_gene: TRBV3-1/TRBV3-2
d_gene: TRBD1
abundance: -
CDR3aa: CASSRQGGTEAFF
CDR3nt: TGTGCCAGCAGCCGGCAGGGGGGTACTGAAGCTTTCTTT

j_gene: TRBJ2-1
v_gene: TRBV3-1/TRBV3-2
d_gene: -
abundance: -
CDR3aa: CASSQGIEQFF
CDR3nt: TGTGCCAGCAGCCAAGGTATTGAGCAGTTCTTC

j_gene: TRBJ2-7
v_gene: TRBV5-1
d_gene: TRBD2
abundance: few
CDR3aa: CASSFLAGGTNEQYF
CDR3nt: TGCGCCAGCAGCTTCCTTGCGGGAGGGACGAACGAGCAGTACTTC

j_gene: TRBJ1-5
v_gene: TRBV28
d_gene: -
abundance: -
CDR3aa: CASHSGGWSNQPQHF
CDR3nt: TGTGCCAGCCACAGCGGCGGTTGGAGCAATCAGCCCCAGCATTTT

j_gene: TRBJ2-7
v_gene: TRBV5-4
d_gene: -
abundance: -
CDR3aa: CASSYRGSYEQYF
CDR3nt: TGTGCCAGCAGCTACCGGGGCTCCTACGAGCAGTACTTC

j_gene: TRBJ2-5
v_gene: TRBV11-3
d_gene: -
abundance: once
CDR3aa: CASSPRSTNQETQYF
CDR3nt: TGTGCCAGCAGCCCCAGATCAACTAACCAAGAGACCCAGTACTTC

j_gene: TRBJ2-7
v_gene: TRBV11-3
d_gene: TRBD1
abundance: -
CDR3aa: CASSSPGQDSYEQYF
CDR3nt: TGTGCCAGCAGCTCCCCGGGACAGGACTCCTACGAGCAGTACTTC

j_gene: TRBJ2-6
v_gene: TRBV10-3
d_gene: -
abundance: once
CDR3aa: CAISEAGLIGANVLTF
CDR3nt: TGTGCCATCAGTGAAGCAGGGTTGATTGGGGCCAACGTCCTGACTTTC

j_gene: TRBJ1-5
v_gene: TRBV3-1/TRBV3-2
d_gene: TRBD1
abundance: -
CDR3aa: CASSRDSTNQPQHF
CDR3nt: TGTGCCAGCAGCCGGGACAGCACCAATCAGCCCCAGCATTTT

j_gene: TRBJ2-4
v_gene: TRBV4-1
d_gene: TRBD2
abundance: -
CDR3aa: CASSQELAGGGDIQYF
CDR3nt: TGCGCCAGCAGCCAAGAACTAGCGGGAGGCGGGGACATTCAGTACTTC

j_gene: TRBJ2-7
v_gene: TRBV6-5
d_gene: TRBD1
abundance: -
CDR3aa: CASSYTGDMAYEQYF
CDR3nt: TGTGCCAGCAGTTATACAGGGGATATGGCCTACGAGCAGTACTTC

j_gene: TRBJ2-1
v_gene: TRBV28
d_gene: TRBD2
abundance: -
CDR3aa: CASSLRIAGSYNEQFF
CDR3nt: TGTGCCAGCAGTTTAAGGATAGCGGGTTCCTACAATGAGCAGTTCTTC

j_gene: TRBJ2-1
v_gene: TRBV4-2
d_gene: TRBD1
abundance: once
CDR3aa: CASSQDRGQGAVEQFF
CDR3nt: TGTGCCAGCAGCCAAGATAGGGGACAGGGGGCAGTTGAGCAGTTCTTC

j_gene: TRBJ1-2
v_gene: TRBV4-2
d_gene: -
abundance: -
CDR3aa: CASSQANGGYTF
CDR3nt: TGTGCCAGCAGCCAAGCCAACGGTGGCTACACCTTC

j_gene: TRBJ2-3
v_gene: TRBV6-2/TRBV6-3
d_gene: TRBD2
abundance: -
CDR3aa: CASSYGLAGAWTDTQYF
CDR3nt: TGTGCCAGCAGTTACGGACTAGCGGGAGCTTGGACAGATACGCAGTATTTT

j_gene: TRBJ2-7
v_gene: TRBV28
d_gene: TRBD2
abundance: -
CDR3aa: CASSPITGTSGRFYEQYF
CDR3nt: TGTGCCAGCAGCCCCATTACCGGGACTAGCGGGAGGTTCTACGAGCAGTACTTC

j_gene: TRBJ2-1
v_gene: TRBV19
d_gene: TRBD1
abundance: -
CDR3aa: CASSVDRDEQFF
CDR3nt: TGTGCCAGTAGTGTTGACAGGGATGAGCAGTTCTTC

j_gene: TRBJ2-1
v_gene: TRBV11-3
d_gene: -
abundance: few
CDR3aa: CASSPGVQAGNEQFF
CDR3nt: TGTGCCAGCAGCCCAGGGGTACAGGCCGGGAATGAGCAGTTCTTC

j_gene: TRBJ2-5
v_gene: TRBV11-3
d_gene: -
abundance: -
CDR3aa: CASSRGETQYF
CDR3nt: TGTGCCAGCAGCCGGGGGGAGACCCAGTACTTC

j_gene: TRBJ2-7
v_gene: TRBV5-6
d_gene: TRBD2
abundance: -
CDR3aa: CASSFRSSGTQTYEQYF
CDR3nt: TGTGCCAGCAGCTTCCGGTCTAGCGGGACCCAGACCTACGAGCAGTACTTC

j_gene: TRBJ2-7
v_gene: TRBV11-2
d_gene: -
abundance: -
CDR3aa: CASSPQGGSAYEQYF
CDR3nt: TGTGCCAGCAGCCCCCAGGGCGGTTCGGCCTACGAGCAGTACTTC

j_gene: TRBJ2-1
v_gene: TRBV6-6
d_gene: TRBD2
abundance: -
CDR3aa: CASTTTSGLYNEQFF
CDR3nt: TGTGCCAGCACCACGACTAGCGGCCTCTACAATGAGCAGTTCTTC

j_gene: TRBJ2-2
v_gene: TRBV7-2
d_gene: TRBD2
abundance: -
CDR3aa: CASSLLAGGRLFSGELFF
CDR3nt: TGTGCCAGCAGCCTGCTAGCGGGAGGACGGCTTTTTTCCGGGGAGCTGTTTTTT

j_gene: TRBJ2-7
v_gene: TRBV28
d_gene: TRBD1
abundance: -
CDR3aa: CASGTGRVYEQYF
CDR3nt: TGTGCCAGCGGGACAGGGAGGGTCTACGAGCAGTACTTC

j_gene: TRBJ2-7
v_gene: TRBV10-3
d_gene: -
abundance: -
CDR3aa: CAIKLTESSYEQYF
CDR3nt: TGTGCCATCAAATTGACAGAGAGCTCCTACGAGCAGTACTTC

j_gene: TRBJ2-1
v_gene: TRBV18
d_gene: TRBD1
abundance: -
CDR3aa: CASSTTGERDNEQFF
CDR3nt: TGTGCCAGCTCGACTACAGGGGAGCGCGACAATGAGCAGTTCTTC

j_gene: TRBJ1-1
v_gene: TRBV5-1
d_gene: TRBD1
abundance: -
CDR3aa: CASSLAGGQGIFSTEAFF
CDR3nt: TGCGCCAGCAGCTTGGCAGGGGGACAGGGGATTTTCAGCACTGAAGCTTTCTTT

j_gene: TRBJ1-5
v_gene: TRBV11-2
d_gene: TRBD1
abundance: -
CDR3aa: CASSFGQGADQPQHF
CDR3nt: TGTGCCAGCAGCTTCGGACAGGGGGCGGATCAGCCCCAGCATTTT

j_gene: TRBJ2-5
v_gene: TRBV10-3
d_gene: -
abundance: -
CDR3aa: CAISEEEGGRETQYF
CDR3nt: TGTGCCATCAGTGAGGAAGAAGGGGGACGAGAGACCCAGTACTTC

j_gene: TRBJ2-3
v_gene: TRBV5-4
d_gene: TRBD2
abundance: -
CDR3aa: CASSLVAGMVDTQYF
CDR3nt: TGTGCCAGCAGCTTGGTAGCGGGAATGGTAGATACGCAGTATTTT

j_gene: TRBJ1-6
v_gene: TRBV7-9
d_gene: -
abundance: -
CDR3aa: CASKRVEENNSPLHF
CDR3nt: TGTGCCAGCAAGAGGGTCGAAGAAAATAATTCACCCCTCCACTTT

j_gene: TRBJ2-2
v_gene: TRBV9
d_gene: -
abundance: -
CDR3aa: CASSPREARLSYNTGELFF
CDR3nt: TGTGCCAGCAGCCCCCGGGAAGCCCGTTTATCTTATAACACCGGGGAGCTGTTTTTT

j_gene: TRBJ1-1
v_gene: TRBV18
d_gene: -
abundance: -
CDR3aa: CASSPSRGTEAFF
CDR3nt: TGTGCCAGCTCACCATCCAGGGGAACTGAAGCTTTCTTT

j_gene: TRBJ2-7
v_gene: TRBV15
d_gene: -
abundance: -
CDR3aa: CATSLYGNEQYF
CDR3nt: TGTGCCACCTCACTTTACGGGAACGAGCAGTACTTC

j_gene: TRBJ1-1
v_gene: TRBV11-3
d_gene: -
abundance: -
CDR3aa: CASSLRTVNTEAFF
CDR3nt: TGTGCCAGCAGCTTGAGGACAGTGAACACTGAAGCTTTCTTT

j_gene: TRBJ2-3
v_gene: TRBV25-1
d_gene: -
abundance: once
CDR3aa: CASSDRVVDTQYF
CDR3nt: TGTGCCAGCAGTGACAGGGTCGTAGATACGCAGTATTTT

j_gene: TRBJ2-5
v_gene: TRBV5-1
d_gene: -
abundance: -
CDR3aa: CASSLGTDQETQYF
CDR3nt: TGCGCCAGCAGCTTGGGGACAGACCAAGAGACCCAGTACTTC

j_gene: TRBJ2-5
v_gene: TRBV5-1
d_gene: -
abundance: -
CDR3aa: CASSSGLKETQYF
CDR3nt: TGCGCCAGCAGCTCCGGACTGAAAGAGACCCAGTACTTC